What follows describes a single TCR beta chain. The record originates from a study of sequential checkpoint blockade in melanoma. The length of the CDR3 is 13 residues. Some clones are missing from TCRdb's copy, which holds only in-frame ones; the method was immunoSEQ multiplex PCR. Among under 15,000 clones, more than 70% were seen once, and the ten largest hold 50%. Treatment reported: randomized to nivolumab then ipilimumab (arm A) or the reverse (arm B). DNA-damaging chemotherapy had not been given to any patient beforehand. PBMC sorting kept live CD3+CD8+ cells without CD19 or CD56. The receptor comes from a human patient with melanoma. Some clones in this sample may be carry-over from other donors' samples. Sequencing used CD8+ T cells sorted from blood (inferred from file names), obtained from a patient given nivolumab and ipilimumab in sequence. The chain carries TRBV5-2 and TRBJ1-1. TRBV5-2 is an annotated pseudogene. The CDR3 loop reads CASSPNRNTEAFF. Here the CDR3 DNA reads TGCGCCAGCAGCCCTAATAGGAACACTGAAGCTTTCTTT.